This entry lists 21 T cell receptor beta chains sequenced from one sample in a study of T cell repertoires in cytomegalovirus infection. TCRdb reprocessed the reads with MiXCR, giving one entry per CDR3 protein. The sample shows 200,000 to 250,000 distinct CDR3 sequences, 35% to 45% of them seen only once. Their antigen targets remain unknown. The sample consisted of CD8+ T cells from cultured PBMCs, taken from culture after CMV antigen stimulation. All receptors derive from a human donor in good health (CMV status not recorded). Some clones in this sample may be carry-over from other donors' samples.

The rearrangement links TRBV20-1 to TRBJ2-3, with 8 bases aligning to TRBD2. After removal of 7 bases from V and 1 base from J, the junction contained 7 bases not matched to a gene. Germline assignment: CDR1 DFQATT and CDR2 SNEGSKA (reference sequence). This CDR3 has 14 residues. CDR3 region: CSGIGGAGTDTQYF. CDR3 nucleotide sequence: TGCAGTGGAATCGGGGGGGCCGGCACAGATACGCAGTATTTT.

The rearrangement links TRBV27 to TRBJ1-5; no reliable D call. The V gene lost 0 bases and the J gene lost 1 base, with 10 bases spanning the gap. The CDR3 length is 16 residues. Per germline, CDR1 MNHEY and CDR2 SMNVEV (reference sequence). The DNA for the CDR3 is TGTGCCAGCAGTTTATCGGCCGGGGAGAGCAATCAGCCCCAGCATTTT. Amino acid sequence: CASSLSAGESNQPQHF.

There are a few counts of this clonotype. The genes are TRBV6-5 and TRBJ2-1, with D possibly being TRBD2 (6 bases). This CDR3 spans 14 amino acids. V lost 0 bases, J lost 12 bases, and 15 bases lay in between. Germline CDR1 MNHEY, CDR2 SVGAGI. The CDR3 DNA follows: TGTGCCAGCAGTTACTCGGCGGTCGGAGGGCCGCAGTTCTTC. Amino acid sequence: CASSYSAVGGPQFF.

The chain joins TRBV7-9 to TRBJ2-7; 8 nucleotides match TRBD2. The V gene's germline CDR1 is SEHNR and CDR2 FQNEAQ (reference sequence). The CDR3 is 16 residues long. V lost 1 base, J lost 7 bases, and 12 bases stayed unmatched. The CDR3 DNA follows: TGTGCCAGCAGCTTAGAGGGGTCTAGCGGGCGCCCAGAGCAGTACTTC. Translated: CASSLEGSSGRPEQYF.

This clonotype was seen more than once but under ten times. The rearrangement uses TRBV7-2 and TRBJ2-1; 11 nucleotides match TRBD2. This CDR3 contains 15 residues. V lost 11 bases to trimming and J lost 3 bases; unmatched junction nucleotides: 9. The germline gives CDR1 SGHTA, CDR2 FQGNSA. The CDR3 loop is CAVRTGLADYNEQFF. DNA of the CDR3: TGTGCCGTCCGTACGGGACTAGCGGACTACAATGAGCAGTTCTTC.

This chain joins TRBV5-6 and TRBJ1-2, with 10 bases aligning to TRBD1. Germline values: CDR1 SGHDT, CDR2 YYEEEE. The V gene end was trimmed by 4 bases and the J gene end by 4 bases; junction bases not matched to a gene: 4. The CDR3 loop spans 14 amino acids. The CDR3 here is CASSTGTGAYGYTF. CDR3 nucleotide sequence: TGTGCCAGCAGCACCGGGACAGGGGCCTATGGCTACACCTTC. The full variable domain, rest sourced from reference TRBV5-6 and TRBJ1-2, is DAGVTQSPTHLIKTRGQQVTLRCSPKSGHDTVSWYQQALGQGPQFIFQYYEEEERQRGNFPDRFSGHQFPNYSSELNVNALLLGDSALYLCASSTGTGAYGYTFGSGTRLTVV.

This clonotype was detected ten times or more. The J gene is TRBJ2-2, the V gene TRBV7-4; possibly TRBD1 for D (6 bases). Germline V CDR1 and CDR2: SGHVT, SQSDAQ. Trimming removed 5 bases at V and 4 bases at J, with 17 bases between. The CDR3 covers 16 residues. The CDR3: CASSPLTGGPTGELFF. In DNA, the CDR3 is TGTGCCAGCAGCCCGTTGACAGGTGGGCCCACCGGGGAGCTGTTTTTT.

This chain links TRBV27 with TRBJ2-2, with 9 nucleotides matching TRBD2. V shed 7 bases and J 7 bases; nucleotides not matched to a gene: 10. Germline values: CDR1 MNHEY, CDR2 SMNVEV (reference sequence). This CDR3 contains 15 residues. The CDR3 reads CASTPGIAGVGELFF. For the CDR3, the DNA is TGTGCCAGCACTCCAGGAATAGCGGGAGTCGGGGAGCTGTTTTTT.

The chain combines TRBV27 with TRBJ2-5; no reliable D call. The V gene's germline CDR1 is MNHEY and CDR2 SMNVEV (reference sequence). There are 14 residues in the CDR3. Trimming took 5 bases from V and 0 from J, leaving 10 bases between them. The CDR3 nucleotides read TGTGCCAGCAGTATCCAGAACGACCAAGAGACCCAGTACTTC. This codes for CASSIQNDQETQYF.

This clonotype was seen a handful of times. The chain links TRBV7-6 to TRBJ2-2; 10 bases line up with TRBD2. CDR3 length: 16 residues. Germline V gene sequence: CDR1 SGHVS, CDR2 FNYEAQ. V shed 2 bases and J 6 bases; nucleotides not matched to a gene: 6. The CDR3 nucleotides are TGTGCCAGCAGCTTAAGCGGGGGGGCCTCCTCCGGGGAGCTGTTTTTT. This sequence encodes CASSLSGGASSGELFF.

The rearrangement links TRBV12-3 or TRBV12-4 to TRBJ2-7; D perhaps matches TRBD2 (5 bases). The ends were cut back, 6 bases at V and 6 bases at J, with 15 bases in the middle. The CDR3 length is 13 residues. CDR3 in amino acids: CASSQLGRGEQYF. CDR3 coding DNA: TGTGCCAGCAGCCAACTAGGTCGGGGCGAGCAGTACTTC.

This clonotype was observed many times. CDR3 region: CASSQGGLARHEQFF. CDR3 sequence (DNA): TGTGCCAGCAGCCAGGGAGGACTAGCAAGGCATGAGCAGTTCTTC. The V gene is TRBV4-2, the J gene TRBJ2-1, with TRBD2 identical over 8 bases. Trimming cost V 3 bases and J 8 bases; bases outside gene matches: 9. The CDR3 sequence is 15 residues long. Germline CDR1 LGHNA, CDR2 YNFKEQ.

The rearrangement joins TRBV6-6 to TRBJ2-1; D unclear. The CDR3 spans 9 residues. CDR1 MNHNY and CDR2 SVGAGI come from the germline V gene (reference sequence). Trimming left V 5 bases short and J 16 bases short, with 9 bases between. Written as DNA, the CDR3 is TGTGCCAGCAGTCTGAAGGAATTCTTC. It translates to CASSLKEFF.

This rearrangement joins TRBV7-3 to TRBJ2-3; tentatively, D is TRBD2 (6 bases). CDR1 is SGHTA and CDR2 is FQGTGA in the germline V gene. The V and J ends lost 3 bases and 3 bases respectively, with 13 bases between them. This CDR3 has 15 amino acids. CDR3 nucleotides: TGTGCCAGCAGCTTGGAGGGAGTGAGTACAGATACGCAGTATTTT. Its protein product is CASSLEGVSTDTQYF.

This chain links TRBV25-1 with TRBJ2-5, with D unclear. This CDR3 comprises 14 residues. Trimming shortened V by 1 base and J by 0 bases, and 6 bases separated the two germline ends. Germline V gives CDR1 MGHDK, CDR2 SYGVNS. As DNA, the CDR3 is TGTGCCAGCAGTGAATCCAGTTACCAAGAGACCCAGTACTTC. Amino acid sequence: CASSESSYQETQYF.

The J gene is TRBJ1-2, the V gene TRBV11-2; 9 bases are a match to TRBD1. Germline CDR1 SGHAT, CDR2 FQNNGV. J gave up 7 bases and V 3 bases, and 3 bases lay outside the gene matches. The CDR3 length is 13 residues. CDR3 in amino acids: CASSLGQGFGYTF. The CDR3 nucleotides read TGTGCCAGCAGCTTGGGACAGGGATTTGGCTACACCTTC.

CDR3 residues: CASTLGEGELFF. CDR3 nucleotides: TGTGCCAGCACCCTAGGGGAGGGGGAGCTGTTTTTT. The rearrangement links TRBV6-1 to TRBJ2-2; D is possibly TRBD1 or TRBD2 (5 bases each). Germline V CDR1 and CDR2: MNHNS, SASEGT. The CDR3 is 12 residues long. V lost 7 bases and J 8 bases, leaving 11 bases between the germline ends.

V usage is TRBV15 and J usage is TRBJ1-5; D gene unclear. Germline V CDR1 and CDR2: LNHNV, YYDKDF (reference sequence). The CDR3 covers 16 residues. V lost 3 bases and J lost 2, with 14 bases in between. For the CDR3, the DNA is TGTGCCACCAGCAGGTTCCCCACTTCGGGCAATCAGCCCCAGCATTTT. It encodes CATSRFPTSGNQPQHF.

This clonotype was recorded at least ten times. The chain employs TRBV7-2 and TRBJ2-7; D unclear. CDR3 size: 13 residues. The V end lost 1 base, the J end lost 6 bases, and 10 bases lay between the germline ends. Germline V CDR1 and CDR2: SGHTA, FQGNSA. CDR3 protein: CASSLGSPLEQYF. For the CDR3, the DNA is TGTGCCAGCAGCTTAGGATCTCCCCTCGAGCAGTACTTC.

The chain joins TRBV27 to TRBJ1-6; TRBD1 aligns across 8 bases. V lost 6 bases and J lost 10; bases outside the gene matches: 5. The germline V gene has CDR1 MNHEY and CDR2 SMNVEV (reference sequence). CDR3 length: 13 residues. CDR3 region: CASRQGTGSPLHF. In DNA, the CDR3 is TGTGCCAGCAGACAGGGGACAGGATCACCCCTCCACTTT.

A note on this clonotype: The junction does not match germline at one end; this may be a read error. V and J are TRBV7-6 and TRBJ1-1, with TRBD1 as a possible D gene (5 bases). The CDR3 consists of 13 residues. CDR1 SGHVS and CDR2 FNYEAQ come from the germline V gene. The CDR3 DNA follows: TGTGCTAGCAGCCGGGACCAGAACACTGAAGCTTTCTTT. Translated: CASSRDQNTEAFF.